The 19 T cell receptor beta chains in this list originate from one sample, sequenced in a study of shared clonotypes between healthy human individuals. CD45RO-negative, CCR7-positively selected cells formed the naive CD8 fraction, excluding terminally differentiated effector memory CD45RA+ cells. Assay used: immunoSEQ multiplex PCR; TCRdb lists only in-frame clones, some missing. This repertoire shows about 1,800,000 clones, around 96% found once; its top ten account for around 1.2%. What was sequenced was naive CD8+ T cells sorted from blood. These receptors were collected from a man in his late teens or twenties in good health.

V gene TRBV2 combines with J gene TRBJ1-2; no clear D gene. The CDR3 totals 15 residues. The ends were cut back, 1 base at V and 2 bases at J, with 11 bases in the middle. Germline lookup yields CDR1 SNHLY and CDR2 FYNNEI. The CDR3 coding sequence is TGTGCCAGCAGTGAAGACGGGGTAATAAACTATGGCTACACCTTC. This codes for CASSEDGVINYGYTF.

The rearrangement links TRBV25-1 to TRBJ1-3; no clear D. CDR1 and CDR2 (germline): MGHDK, SYGVNS. Trimming took 5 bases from V and 3 from J, leaving 8 bases between them. The CDR3 runs to 13 residues. Here the CDR3 reads CASSLDGGNTIYF. The CDR3 DNA follows: TGTGCCAGCAGTTTGGACGGTGGAAACACCATATATTTT.

This sequence joins TRBV4-1 and TRBJ2-7; D tentatively reads TRBD1 or TRBD2 (6 bases each). Per the germline V gene, CDR1 is MGHRA and CDR2 is YSYEKL. The CDR3 is 13 amino acids. V was cut by 4 bases and J by 6 bases, with 13 bases left in between. The DNA for the CDR3 is TGCGCCAGCAGCCCCCGAGGGGGGCGCGAGCAGTACTTC. As protein: CASSPRGGREQYF.

This clone has just one count. This chain connects TRBV27 to TRBJ2-5; D may match TRBD1 or TRBD2 (6 bases each). With 3 bases removed from V and 6 bases from J, the gap between germline ends came to 14 bases. The CDR3 is 14 amino acids. Germline V gene data show CDR1 as MNHEY and CDR2 as SMNVEV (reference sequence). This chain's CDR3 is CASSLTWGAKTQYF. CDR3 in DNA: TGTGCCAGCAGTTTGACGTGGGGGGCGAAGACCCAGTACTTC.

V usage is TRBV19 and J usage is TRBJ1-6, with D uncertain. This CDR3 has 15 residues. The germline V and J ends were trimmed by 4 bases and 2 bases, with 9 bases remaining between them. Germline CDR1 and CDR2: LNHDA and SQIVND (reference sequence). The CDR3 reads CASSNTVAYNSPLHF. The CDR3 bases are TGTGCCAGTAGTAACACCGTTGCCTATAATTCACCCCTCCACTTT.

On this clone itself: This specimen includes other DNA sequences encoding the same CDR3. J is TRBJ2-5 and V is TRBV28; 7 bases line up with TRBD1. Trimming took 1 base from V and 4 from J; bases not matched to a gene: 0. Germline V gives CDR1 MDHEN, CDR2 SYDVKM. The CDR3 sequence is 13 residues long. The CDR3 protein is CASSLSGGETQYF. DNA for the CDR3: TGTGCCAGCAGTTTATCAGGGGGAGAGACCCAGTACTTC.

V and J are TRBV7-9 and TRBJ1-1; D not certain. The CDR3 spans 14 residues. Deletions cut 5 bases from V and 0 bases from J, with 10 bases between. Germline loops: CDR1 SEHNR, CDR2 FQNEAQ (reference sequence). CDR3 nucleotides: TGTGCCAGCAGCGCCTCAGACATGAACACTGAAGCTTTCTTT. Translating it yields CASSASDMNTEAFF.

The chain carries TRBV30 and TRBJ2-7; TRBD1 matches at 9 bases. Trimming took 3 bases from V and 5 from J; bases not matched to a gene: 5. The CDR3 has 13 residues. CDR1 and CDR2 from the germline V gene are GTSNPN and SVGIG (reference sequence). In nucleotides, the CDR3 is TGTGCCTGGAGCATGGACAGGGGCCACGAGCAGTACTTC. It translates to CAWSMDRGHEQYF.

The chain links TRBV29-1 to TRBJ2-1, with 11 bases identical to TRBD1. The CDR3 is 15 amino acids. Germline CDR1 reads SQVTM; CDR2 reads ANQGSEA. V shed 5 bases and J 8 bases; nucleotides not matched to a gene: 11. The CDR3 is CSVPWDRGYIDEQFF. The CDR3 DNA follows: TGCAGCGTTCCCTGGGACAGGGGGTATATCGATGAGCAGTTCTTC.

This clone was found once. The chain links TRBV27 to TRBJ2-1; 9 positions match TRBD2. V dropped 6 bases and J dropped 5; count of bases not matched to a gene: 17. Germline CDR1 is MNHEY and CDR2 is SMNVEV (reference sequence). The CDR3 covers 18 residues. CDR3 DNA sequence: TGTGCCAGCAGCTTCCTCAGTCCAGCGGGGGGACCTAACAATGAGCAGTTCTTC. Amino acid sequence: CASSFLSPAGGPNNEQFF.

The chain joins TRBV5-5 to TRBJ2-7, with D possibly matching TRBD1 (5 bases). Germline V gives CDR1 SGHKS, CDR2 YYEKEE (reference sequence). This CDR3 comprises 14 residues. Trimming left V 4 bases short and J 4 bases short, with 15 bases between. CDR3 nucleotide sequence: TGTGCCAGCAGCACACCGACGACAGAATACGAGCAGTACTTC. This sequence encodes CASSTPTTEYEQYF.

V and J are TRBV4-3 and TRBJ1-5, with D uncertain. The CDR3 length is 15 residues. Germline CDR1 LGHNA, CDR2 YSLEER. V was cut by 3 bases and J by 0 bases, with 9 bases left in between. CDR3 sequence: CASSQEVLSNQPQHF. In nucleotides, the CDR3 is TGCGCCAGCAGCCAGGAGGTCCTTAGCAATCAGCCCCAGCATTTT.

This rearrangement joins TRBV5-6 to TRBJ1-1, with TRBD1 as a possible D gene (6 bases). Trimming left V 0 bases short and J 2 bases short, with 11 bases between. Germline V gene sequence: CDR1 SGHDT, CDR2 YYEEEE. The CDR3 is made up of 15 amino acids. The CDR3 is CASSLEGDDNTEAFF. The CDR3 DNA reads as TGTGCCAGCAGCTTGGAGGGGGATGACAACACTGAAGCTTTCTTT.

CDR3 DNA: TGCAGCGTTGTGGGGACTAGCGGTACTAGCACAGATACGCAGTATTTT. It is translated as CSVVGTSGTSTDTQYF. The chain carries TRBV29-1 and TRBJ2-3, with 11 bases identical to TRBD2. The germline V gene has CDR1 SQVTM and CDR2 ANQGSEA. The V segment lost 4 bases and the J segment 0 bases; nucleotides outside the gene matches: 6. The CDR3 is made up of 16 amino acids.

As DNA, the CDR3 is TGTGCCATCACTACGGGATCTAATGAGCAGTTCTTC. It encodes CAITTGSNEQFF. This chain links TRBV10-3 with TRBJ2-1; D is perhaps TRBD2 (5 bases). Germline assignment: CDR1 ENHRY and CDR2 SYGVKD. V lost 7 bases to trimming and J lost 7 bases, with 11 bases between them. The CDR3 has 12 residues.

Here the CDR3 DNA reads TGTGCCAGCTCACCACCTGACAGGGCAACCTCCTACGAGCAGTACTTC. Its translation: CASSPPDRATSYEQYF. The chain uses TRBV18 and TRBJ2-7, with 7 bases aligning to TRBD1. The V segment lost 0 bases and the J segment 0 bases; nucleotides outside the gene matches: 5. There are 16 residues in the CDR3. CDR1 and CDR2 (germline): KGHSH, LQKENI.

V gene TRBV7-6 combines with J gene TRBJ2-7; TRBD1 matches 8 bases. The trim removed 3 bases at V and 13 bases at J, leaving 8 bases unmatched. The CDR3 sequence is 12 residues long. Germline loops: CDR1 SGHVS, CDR2 FNYEAQ. CDR3 bases: TGTGCCAGCAGCTTCCCGGGACAGGAAATATACTTC. Encoded protein: CASSFPGQEIYF.

The chain links TRBV5-4 to TRBJ2-7; D is unclear. Germline lookup yields CDR1 SGHNT and CDR2 YYREEE (reference sequence). Between the trimmed V and J ends, which lost 2 bases and 5 bases, there was a span of 5 bases. The CDR3 extends over 11 amino acids. The CDR3 DNA reads TGTGCCAGCAGCTTTAACGACGAGCAGTACTTC. It encodes CASSFNDEQYF. Variable domain in full (rest from reference TRBV5-4 and TRBJ2-7): ETGVTQSPTHLIKTRGQQVTLRCSSQSGHNTVSWYQQALGQGPQFIFQYYREEENGRGNFPPRFSGLQFPNYSSELNVNALELDDSALYLCASSFNDEQYFGPGTRLTVT.

As for this clone: This sample also contains other DNA sequences that code for the same CDR3. V and J are TRBV29-1 and TRBJ2-5; 7 positions agree with TRBD1. The CDR3 length is 10 residues. V shed 6 bases, J shed 5 bases, and the junction held 0 bases outside the gene matches. CDR1 and CDR2 (germline): SQVTM, ANQGSEA. CDR3 region: CSVDRETQYF. CDR3 coding DNA: TGCAGCGTGGACAGGGAGACCCAGTACTTC.